This TCR beta chain was identified in a study of vaccination effects on CD4 cells after COVID-19. Study-level background: Post-vaccine draws lagged the second dose by a median of 72 days.

CDR1 is SGHDN and CDR2 is FVKESK in the germline V gene. The length of the CDR3 is 18 residues. With 0 bases clipped from V and 1 base from J, the junction kept 7 bases outside the gene matches. A note on this clone: The antigen remains undetermined.

Sequencing used immunoSEQ multiplex PCR; TCRdb keeps in-frame clones, though not all of them. The profile covers approximately 70,000 clones, with 76% appearing a single time and about 0.86% taken by the ten largest. CD4+ T cells specific for antigen were expanded with viral peptide pools by the ViraFEST assay before sequencing. Subsequent to 10 days of culture, CD4+ T cells were isolated. Of the BNT162b2 and mRNA-1273 vaccines, participants received two doses of one or the other. Nucleocapsid antibodies stayed negative before and after vaccination, showing no earlier SARS-CoV-2 infection. About 2.1 million PBMC were seeded per well and grown in the presence of about 9.5 IU/ml IL-2 and about 10 ug/ml peptides. IL-2 medium supplanted half the medium on days 3 and 7.

The sequence came from a human donor who received a COVID-19 vaccine. Sequences were derived from CD4+ T cells from PBMCs cultured with HCoV-OC43 spike peptides, sampled after COVID-19 vaccination. As to subset: HCoV-OC43 spike overlapping peptide pool stimulation. The chain combines TRBV14 with TRBJ2-5; 11 positions agree with TRBD2. DNA of the CDR3: TGTGCCAGCAGCCAAGATCCCCTAGCGGGGGGATCCCAAGAGACCCAGTACTTC. It yields the protein CASSQDPLAGGSQETQYF.